The next 19 T cell receptor beta chains were all read from a single sample in a study of T cell responses to AZD1222 COVID-19 vaccine. This table comes from immunoSEQ multiplex PCR, and its TCRdb copy is limited to in-frame clones, with some not included. The data show around 99,000 clones, approximately 91% seen once. The sequenced sample was peripheral blood, obtained on day 0 of AZD1222 vaccination. The receptor source for this set is an adult in good health.

This clone was counted a single time. The chain employs TRBV18 and TRBJ1-2, with 9 bases identical to TRBD1. V lost 4 bases and J lost 4; bases outside the gene matches: 7. Germline loops: CDR1 KGHSH, CDR2 LQKENI. CDR3 size: 15 residues. The CDR3 DNA follows: TGTGCCAGCTCACGCGGACAGGGGATTCGCTATGGCTACACCTTC. Translation gives CASSRGQGIRYGYTF.

V and J are TRBV5-5 and TRBJ1-5, with TRBD1 identical over 9 bases. From germline, CDR1 is SGHKS and CDR2 YYEKEE (reference sequence). The V segment lost 0 bases and the J segment 7 bases; nucleotides outside the gene matches: 5. The CDR3 has 15 amino acids. The DNA of the CDR3 is TGTGCCAGCAGCTTGGAGGCAGGACAGGGGCAGCCCCAGCATTTT. It yields the protein CASSLEAGQGQPQHF.

This chain joins TRBV7-2 and TRBJ2-7; D call uncertain. This CDR3 has 13 residues. Germline V gives CDR1 SGHTA, CDR2 FQGNSA. Trimming left V 1 base short and J 2 bases short, with 6 bases between. The CDR3 here is CASSLGNPYEQYF. The CDR3 DNA reads as TGTGCCAGCAGCTTAGGAAATCCCTACGAGCAGTACTTC.

The gene calls are TRBV9 and TRBJ1-1; D call uncertain. Per the germline V gene, CDR1 is SGDLS and CDR2 is YYNGEE. The CDR3 is 14 residues long. V lost 0 bases, J lost 0 bases, and 6 bases lay in between. CDR3 nucleotides: TGTGCCAGCAGCGTAGATGGGATGAACACTGAAGCTTTCTTT. This gives the protein CASSVDGMNTEAFF.

This clone was seen only once. V usage is TRBV18 and J usage is TRBJ1-3; D may be TRBD1 (5 bases). Trimming removed 5 bases at V and 0 bases at J, with 17 bases between. CDR1 is KGHSH, CDR2 LQKENI, per germline. The CDR3 consists of 17 residues. This CDR3 reads CASSSSRERVSGNTIYF. The CDR3 coding sequence is TGTGCCAGCTCATCGTCCAGGGAAAGGGTCTCTGGAAACACCATATATTTT.

J is TRBJ1-2 and V is TRBV5-1, with unresolved D. This CDR3 has 15 residues. CDR1 and CDR2 from the germline V gene are SGHRS and YFSETQ. V lost 0 bases, J lost 1 base, and 10 bases lay in between. The CDR3 loop reads CASSLGPQSNYGYTF. The CDR3 DNA reads as TGCGCCAGCAGCTTGGGCCCCCAGAGTAACTATGGCTACACCTTC.

The chain has TRBV12-3 or TRBV12-4 and TRBJ1-1; D call uncertain. Trimming took off 5 bases at V and 3 bases at J, with 10 bases between the two ends. CDR3 length equals 13 residues. CDR3 loop: CASSIGAYTEAFF. DNA for the CDR3: TGTGCCAGCAGTATTGGAGCGTACACTGAAGCTTTCTTT.

This clone was recorded only once. V and J are TRBV6-5 and TRBJ2-7, with D unclear. This CDR3 is built from 11 residues. The V gene lost 7 bases and the J gene lost 5 bases, with 9 bases spanning the gap. CDR1 is MNHEY, CDR2 SVGAGI, per germline. The DNA of the CDR3 is TGTGCCAGCATGACGGGCCACGAGCAGTACTTC. Translation: CASMTGHEQYF.

The chain is built from TRBV2 and TRBJ2-7, with D possibly TRBD1 on 6 matching bases. CDR1 is SNHLY, CDR2 FYNNEI, per germline. Trimming stripped 5 bases from V and 2 bases from J, with 10 bases between. The CDR3 is made up of 13 amino acids. CDR3 DNA: TGTGCCAGCAGTCAGGGACACCCCTACGAGCAGTACGTC. Translating it yields CASSQGHPYEQYV.

Concerning this clone itself: One junction end does not reproduce the germline sequence, and a read error may be involved. This rearrangement joins TRBV24-1 to TRBJ1-2; no clear D gene. The CDR3 has 9 residues. Per germline, CDR1 KGHDR and CDR2 SFDVKD. The CDR3 reads CATSDLLSF. CDR3 in DNA: TGTGCCACCAGTGATTTGCTTTCGTTC.

This rearrangement joins TRBV4-1 to TRBJ1-5, with 8 positions matching TRBD1. V shed 5 bases and J 3 bases; nucleotides not matched to a gene: 9. The CDR3 covers 16 residues. Germline V gene sequence: CDR1 MGHRA, CDR2 YSYEKL. The CDR3 nucleotides read TGCGCCAGCAGCGATGAAGACAGGGGCAACAATCAGCCCCAGCATTTT. Amino acids: CASSDEDRGNNQPQHF.

This clone occurred a few times. The rearrangement uses TRBV3-1 (or the pseudogene TRBV3-2) and TRBJ1-4; no firm D call. V was clipped by 0 bases and J by 5 bases, with 16 bases between them. The CDR3 consists of 17 residues. Germline CDR1 LGHDT, CDR2 YNNKEL (reference sequence). As DNA, the CDR3 is TGTGCCAGCAGCCAAGACCTCCCTTGGGCGGGCAATGAAAAACTGTTTTTT. Translating gives CASSQDLPWAGNEKLFF.

This chain joins TRBV7-8 and TRBJ2-1, with D unresolved. Looked up from germline, CDR1 is SGHVS and CDR2 is FQNEAQ. Trimming took 1 base from V and 2 from J, leaving 6 bases between them. The CDR3 is 14 amino acids. CDR3: CASSLDPTYNEQFF. As DNA, the CDR3 is TGTGCCAGCAGCTTAGATCCCACCTACAATGAGCAGTTCTTC.

The chain links TRBV4-2 to TRBJ2-1, with D tentatively TRBD1 (5 bases). Germline CDR1 reads LGHNA; CDR2 reads YNFKEQ. This CDR3 spans 16 amino acids. V lost 4 bases and J lost 3, with 16 bases in between. CDR3 residues: CASSPLNEGVYNEQFF. DNA of the CDR3: TGTGCCAGCAGCCCCTTAAATGAAGGGGTCTACAATGAGCAGTTCTTC.

The CDR3 nucleotides read TGTGCCAGCAGTGACTCGCTCGGCGGGGAGCTGTTTTTT. Amino acid sequence: CASSDSLGGELFF. The chain has TRBV6-4 and TRBJ2-2, with D unresolved. Germline lookup yields CDR1 MRHNA and CDR2 SNTAGT. V lost 0 bases and J 7 bases, leaving 6 bases between the germline ends. The CDR3 sequence is 13 residues long.

The CDR3 region has the DNA TGTGCCAGCAGTTCTGGGACAGGGCTCGGCTACACCTTC. Translated: CASSSGTGLGYTF. This sequence joins TRBV6-6 and TRBJ1-2; 9 bases fit TRBD1. This CDR3 spans 13 amino acids. V was pared by 4 bases and J by 8 bases, with 5 bases of the junction left unmatched. Germline CDR1 MNHNY, CDR2 SVGAGI (reference sequence).

J is TRBJ2-5 and V is TRBV18; 7 positions agree with TRBD1. The V gene end was trimmed by 8 bases and the J gene end by 4 bases; junction bases not matched to a gene: 4. The CDR3 covers 12 residues. The germline V gene has CDR1 KGHSH and CDR2 LQKENI. The CDR3 bases are TGTGCCAGCAGAACAGGGGCAGAGACCCAGTACTTC. Protein: CASRTGAETQYF. Complete variable domain (other parts from reference TRBV18 and TRBJ2-5): NAGVMQNPRHLVRRRGQEARLRCSPMKGHSHVYWYRQLPEEGLKFMVYLQKENIIDESGMPKERFSAEFPKEGPSILRIQQVVRGDSAAYFCASRTGAETQYFGPGTRLLVL.

The rearrangement links TRBV2 to TRBJ1-5; D perhaps matches TRBD1 (6 bases). Trimming removed 6 bases at V and 6 bases at J, with 9 bases between. Germline lookup yields CDR1 SNHLY and CDR2 FYNNEI. The CDR3 has 12 residues. CDR3 sequence: CASREGVQPQHF. The CDR3 bases are TGTGCCAGCAGGGAGGGGGTTCAGCCCCAGCATTTT.

The chain combines TRBV4-2 with TRBJ2-1; perhaps D is TRBD1 or TRBD2 (5 bases each). The CDR3 is 17 amino acids. V was shortened by 0 bases and J by 0 bases, with 12 bases between the two germline ends. Looked up from germline, CDR1 is LGHNA and CDR2 is YNFKEQ. The DNA for the CDR3 is TGTGCCAGCAGCCAAGATGGTTCAGGGAGCTCCTACAATGAGCAGTTCTTC. Residues: CASSQDGSGSSYNEQFF.